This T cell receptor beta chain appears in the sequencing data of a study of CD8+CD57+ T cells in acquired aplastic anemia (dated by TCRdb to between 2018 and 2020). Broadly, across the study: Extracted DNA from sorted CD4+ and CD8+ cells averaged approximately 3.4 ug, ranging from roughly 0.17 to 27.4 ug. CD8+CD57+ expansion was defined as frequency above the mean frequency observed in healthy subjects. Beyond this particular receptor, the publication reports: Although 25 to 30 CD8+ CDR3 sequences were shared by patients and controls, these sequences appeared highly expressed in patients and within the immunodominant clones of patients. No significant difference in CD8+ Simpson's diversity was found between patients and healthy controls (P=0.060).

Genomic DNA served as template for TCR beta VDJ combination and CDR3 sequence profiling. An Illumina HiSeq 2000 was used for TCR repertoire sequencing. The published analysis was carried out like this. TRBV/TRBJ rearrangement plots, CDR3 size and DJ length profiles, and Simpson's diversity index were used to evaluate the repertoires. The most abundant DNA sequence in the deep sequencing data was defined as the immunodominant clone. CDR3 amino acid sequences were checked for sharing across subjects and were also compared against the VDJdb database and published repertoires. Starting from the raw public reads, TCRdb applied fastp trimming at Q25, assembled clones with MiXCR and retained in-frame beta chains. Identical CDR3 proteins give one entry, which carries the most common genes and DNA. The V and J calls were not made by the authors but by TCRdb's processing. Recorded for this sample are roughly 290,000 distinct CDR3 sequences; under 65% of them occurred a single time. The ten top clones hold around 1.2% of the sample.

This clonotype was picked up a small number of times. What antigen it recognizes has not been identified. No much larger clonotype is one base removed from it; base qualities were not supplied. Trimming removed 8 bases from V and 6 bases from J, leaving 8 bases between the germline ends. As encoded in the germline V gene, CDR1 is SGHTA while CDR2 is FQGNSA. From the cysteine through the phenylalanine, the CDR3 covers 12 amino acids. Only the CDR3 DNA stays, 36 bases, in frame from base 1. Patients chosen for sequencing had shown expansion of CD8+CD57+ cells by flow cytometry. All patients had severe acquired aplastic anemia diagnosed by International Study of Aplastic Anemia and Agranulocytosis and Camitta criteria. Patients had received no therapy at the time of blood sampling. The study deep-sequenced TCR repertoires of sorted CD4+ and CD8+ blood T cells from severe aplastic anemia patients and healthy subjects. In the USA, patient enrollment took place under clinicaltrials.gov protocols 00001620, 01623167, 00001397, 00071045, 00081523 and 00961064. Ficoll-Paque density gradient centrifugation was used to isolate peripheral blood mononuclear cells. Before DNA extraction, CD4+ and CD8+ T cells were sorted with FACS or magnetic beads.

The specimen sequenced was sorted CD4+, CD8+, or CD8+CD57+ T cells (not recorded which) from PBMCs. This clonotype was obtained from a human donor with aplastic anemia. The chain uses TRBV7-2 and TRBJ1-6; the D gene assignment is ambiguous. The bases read TGTGCCAGCTCCGACTTTAATTCACCCCTCCACTTT. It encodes CASSDFNSPLHF.